The 27 T cell receptor beta chains reported below all come from one sample, sequenced in a study of cytomegalovirus exposure and HLA in healthy donors (dated by TCRdb to about 2017). The library was produced with the immunoSEQ multiplex PCR assay. The multiplex PCR relied on a mix of 60 forward primers for TCR Vbeta segments and 13 reverse primers for TCR Jbeta segments. TCRdb limited this immuneACCESS table to in-frame rearrangements with V and J called. A share of clones is missing; checked studies link under half to unresolved V genes, and the rest is unexplained. The sample records over 100,000 clones, approximately 79% of which are singletons. The top ten constitute less than 5% of the sample. Sequenced sample: PBMCs. These receptors came from a man aged 50-59 years in good health and CMV-seropositive.

The CDR3 reads CATSRLAEQFF. The CDR3 nucleotides read TGTGCCACCTCGCGATTAGCTGAGCAGTTCTTC. V and J are TRBV19 and TRBJ2-1; no reliable D call. The germline V and J ends were trimmed by 10 bases and 9 bases, with 13 bases remaining between them. CDR3 length: 11 amino acids. From germline, CDR1 is LNHDA and CDR2 SQIVND (reference sequence).

V and J are TRBV7-8 and TRBJ2-2; 7 bases are shared with TRBD1. V was pared by 5 bases and J by 4 bases, with 7 bases of the junction left unmatched. This CDR3 contains 15 residues. Germline V lookup: CDR1 SGHVS, CDR2 FQNEAQ. The CDR3 spells CASSLRDRSTGELFF. In DNA, the CDR3 is TGTGCCAGCAGCCTCCGGGACAGATCCACCGGGGAGCTGTTTTTT.

The rearrangement links TRBV29-1 to TRBJ2-4, with 7 bases that match TRBD1. This CDR3 has 12 residues. Germline lookup yields CDR1 SQVTM and CDR2 ANQGSEA. Trimming took 6 bases from V and 10 from J; bases not matched to a gene: 9. Written as DNA, the CDR3 is TGCAGCGTAAAACACGGGACAGATATTCAGTACTTC. It codes for CSVKHGTDIQYF.

The table lists this clone with a count of one. This chain links TRBV11-2 with TRBJ1-6; D is possibly TRBD1 (6 bases). The CDR3 sequence is 13 residues long. Germline V gene data show CDR1 as SGHAT and CDR2 as FQNNGV. The V gene lost 7 bases and the J gene lost 3 bases, with 7 bases spanning the gap. CDR3 loop: CASNRVYNSPLHF. The CDR3 DNA is TGTGCCAGCAACAGGGTCTATAATTCACCCCTCCACTTT.

This clone was seen only a few times. The chain has TRBV18 and TRBJ2-1; 9 nucleotides match TRBD1. After removal of 0 bases from V and 6 bases from J, the junction contained 3 bases not matched to a gene. CDR1 and CDR2 (germline): KGHSH, LQKENI. The CDR3 totals 15 residues. The CDR3 loop reads CASSPPGQGANEQFF. The CDR3 bases are TGTGCCAGCTCACCACCGGGACAGGGTGCCAATGAGCAGTTCTTC.

This chain connects TRBV9 to TRBJ2-5, with TRBD2 identical over 10 bases. Per the germline V gene, CDR1 is SGDLS and CDR2 is YYNGEE. The junction had 9 bases not matched to a gene; V was cut back by 1 base and J by 6 bases. The CDR3 extends over 16 amino acids. The CDR3 sequence: CASSVYPSGGAKTQYF. DNA of the CDR3: TGTGCCAGCAGCGTATACCCCAGCGGGGGGGCAAAGACCCAGTACTTC.

The chain recombines TRBV6-5 with TRBJ2-5; TRBD1 might be the D (6 bases). CDR1 is MNHEY, CDR2 SVGAGI, per germline. Trimming took 6 bases from V and 2 from J, leaving 10 bases between them. This CDR3 region has 13 residues. The CDR3 loop is CASSRTVQETQYF. The CDR3 DNA reads as TGTGCCAGCAGCAGGACAGTACAAGAGACCCAGTACTTC.

The table lists this clone with a count of one. The rearrangement joins TRBV4-1 to TRBJ1-1; a possible D gene is TRBD1 (5 bases). Germline CDR1 MGHRA, CDR2 YSYEKL. The CDR3 extends over 16 amino acids. The ends were cut back, 0 bases at V and 5 bases at J, with 16 bases in the middle. CDR3 sequence reads: CASSQDLASRATEAFF. CDR3 nucleotide sequence: TGCGCCAGCAGCCAAGATCTGGCGAGCAGGGCTACTGAAGCTTTCTTT.

This chain connects TRBV27 to TRBJ1-4, with no clear D. The CDR3 length is 13 residues. Trimming removed 5 bases at V and 7 bases at J, with 11 bases between. Germline V CDR1 and CDR2: MNHEY, SMNVEV (reference sequence). CDR3 residues: CASSPREGEKLFF. The CDR3 DNA sequence: TGTGCCAGCAGTCCAAGGGAGGGTGAAAAACTGTTTTTT.

This chain joins TRBV2 and TRBJ2-7, with TRBD1 matching over 8 bases. The CDR3 runs 12 residues. CDR1 is SNHLY, CDR2 FYNNEI, per germline. V lost 6 bases and J lost 6; bases outside the gene matches: 4. The CDR3 coding sequence is TGTGCCAGCAGCGTCGACAGGGGCGAGCAGTACTTC. Protein sequence: CASSVDRGEQYF.

This chain connects TRBV10-3 to TRBJ2-3, with 12 bases aligning to TRBD2. V lost 0 bases, J lost 3 bases, and 1 base stayed unmatched. The CDR3 extends over 16 amino acids. Germline assignment: CDR1 ENHRY and CDR2 SYGVKD. In nucleotides, the CDR3 is TGTGCCATCAGTGAGTCAACTAGCGGGAGGACAGATACGCAGTATTTT. It encodes CAISESTSGRTDTQYF.

V and J are TRBV28 and TRBJ2-3; 16 positions match TRBD2. Trimming at V came to 7 bases and at J to 4 bases, leaving 8 bases not matched to a gene. The CDR3 extends over 17 amino acids. Looked up from germline, CDR1 is MDHEN and CDR2 is SYDVKM. CDR3 loop: CASTLGLAGGPSDTQYF. In DNA, the CDR3 is TGTGCCAGCACCTTGGGACTAGCGGGAGGGCCGTCAGATACGCAGTATTTT.

The chain couples TRBV11-3 to TRBJ2-1; 11 positions agree with TRBD2. The CDR3 extends over 16 amino acids. The V gene's germline CDR1 is SGHNT and CDR2 YENEEA. Losses at the gene ends were 4 bases for V and 9 bases for J; bases not matched to a gene: 11. DNA for the CDR3: TGTGCCAGCAGCTCCTTGACTAGCGGGGCTGGGGGTGAGCAGTTCTTC. Residues: CASSSLTSGAGGEQFF.

J is TRBJ1-1 and V is TRBV6-6; tentatively, D is TRBD1 (6 bases). Germline V gene lookup returns CDR1 MNHNY and CDR2 SVGAGI (reference sequence). V was clipped by 6 bases and J by 5 bases, with 10 bases between them. The CDR3 length is 12 residues. CDR3 protein: CASRLDRTEAFF. The DNA for the CDR3 is TGTGCCAGCAGGCTCGACAGGACTGAAGCTTTCTTT.

This chain uses TRBV5-1 with TRBJ1-2; D is ambiguous. Deletions cut 0 bases from V and 8 bases from J, with 11 bases between. The CDR3 has 13 amino acids. Germline CDR1 reads SGHRS; CDR2 reads YFSETQ. This chain's CDR3 is CASSLELEPGYTF. The CDR3 DNA reads as TGCGCCAGCAGCTTGGAACTGGAGCCGGGCTACACCTTC.

The chain recombines TRBV9 with TRBJ1-6; D not certain. V was trimmed by 0 bases and J by 6 bases, leaving 7 bases between them. This CDR3 has 14 amino acids. The germline gives CDR1 SGDLS, CDR2 YYNGEE. In DNA, the CDR3 is TGTGCCAGCAGCGTAGAACAGATTAATTCACCCCTCCACTTT. It is translated as CASSVEQINSPLHF.

The table lists this clone with a few counts. This chain links TRBV7-6 with TRBJ2-2, with D tentatively TRBD2 (7 bases). Looked up from germline, CDR1 is SGHVS and CDR2 is FNYEAQ. Trimming took off 1 base at V and 2 bases at J, with 14 bases between the two ends. This CDR3 comprises 17 residues. CDR3 sequence reads: CASSLGGGGSNTGELFF. The CDR3 region has the DNA TGTGCCAGCAGCTTAGGTGGCGGGGGCTCAAACACCGGGGAGCTGTTTTTT.

In DNA, the CDR3 is TGCGCCAGCAGCTACTCGGACACTCTGAACACTGAAGCTTTCTTT. Translating gives CASSYSDTLNTEAFF. The V gene is TRBV5-1, the J gene TRBJ1-1, with a weak D call TRBD1 (5 bases). Between the trimmed V and J ends, which lost 3 bases and 0 bases, there was a span of 12 bases. The CDR3 contains 15 residues. Germline CDR1 reads SGHRS; CDR2 reads YFSETQ.

The genes are TRBV9 and TRBJ1-3; D unclear. Germline CDR1 SGDLS, CDR2 YYNGEE. V lost 4 bases to trimming and J lost 0 bases, with 8 bases between them. This CDR3 is 14 amino acids long. CDR3 nucleotide sequence: TGTGCCAGCAGCCTTGACAACTCTGGAAACACCATATATTTT. Its protein is CASSLDNSGNTIYF.

CDR3 DNA: TGTGCCATACAAACCGGGACAGTGAGCAATGAGCAGTTCTTC. Residues: CAIQTGTVSNEQFF. This chain connects TRBV19 to TRBJ2-1, with 7 bases aligning to TRBD1. The CDR3 extends over 14 amino acids. The V and J ends lost 10 bases and 6 bases, in that order; junction bases with no gene match: 12. In germline, CDR1 is LNHDA, CDR2 SQIVND (reference sequence).

This sequence joins TRBV19 and TRBJ1-1, with 8 bases matching TRBD1. The CDR3 consists of 15 residues. The J segment lost 1 base and the V segment lost 5 bases, leaving 6 bases of the junction unmatched. Germline CDR1 reads LNHDA; CDR2 reads SQIVND (reference sequence). The CDR3 here is CASSVSTGANTEAFF. CDR3 nucleotide sequence: TGTGCCAGTAGTGTTTCGACAGGGGCGAACACTGAAGCTTTCTTT. Full variable domain (rest looked up from reference TRBV19 and TRBJ1-1): DGGITQSPKYLFRKEGQNVTLSCEQNLNHDAMYWYRQDPGQGLRLIYYSQIVNDFQKGDIAEGYSVSREKKESFPLTVTSAQKNPTAFYLCASSVSTGANTEAFFGQGTRLTVV.

This clone was observed a few times. The V gene is TRBV18, the J gene TRBJ1-2; D is ambiguous. The CDR3 contains 14 residues. V lost 2 bases and J lost 6, with 13 bases in between. The germline V gene encodes CDR1 KGHSH and CDR2 LQKENI. CDR3 amino acids: CASSPAARGNGYTF. The CDR3 DNA reads TGTGCCAGCTCACCAGCGGCTCGCGGGAATGGCTACACCTTC.

The chain links TRBV7-6 to TRBJ1-1; D perhaps matches TRBD1 (5 bases). The CDR3 loop spans 13 amino acids. V shed 7 bases and J shed 4 bases, with 13 bases lying between them. Germline V CDR1 and CDR2: SGHVS, FNYEAQ. In DNA, the CDR3 is TGTGCCAGCAACCGGGGGGGACTCACTGAAGCTTTCTTT. Its protein product is CASNRGGLTEAFF.

The chain recombines TRBV5-1 with TRBJ2-2; 7 nucleotides line up with TRBD1. This CDR3 has 19 residues. The trim removed 4 bases at V and 0 bases at J, leaving 15 bases unmatched. The V gene's germline CDR1 is SGHRS and CDR2 YFSETQ. CDR3 DNA: TGCGCCAGCAGCCCCGCGGCCTTGACAGGGCTTGCGAACACCGGGGAGCTGTTTTTT. Translating it yields CASSPAALTGLANTGELFF.

Here the CDR3 reads CASSSSHGDTQYF. In DNA, the CDR3 is TGTGCCAGCAGCTCTAGCCACGGAGATACGCAGTATTTT. The chain carries TRBV7-3 and TRBJ2-3; tentative D call: TRBD2 (5 bases). Trimming removed 4 bases at V and 5 bases at J, with 10 bases between. The CDR3 spans 13 residues. Germline CDR1 and CDR2: SGHTA and FQGTGA. Full variable domain (rest looked up from reference TRBV7-3 and TRBJ2-3): GAGVSQTPSNKVTEKGKYVELRCDPISGHTALYWYRQSLGQGPEFLIYFQGTGAADDSGLPNDRFFAVRPEGSVSTLKIQRTERGDSAVYLCASSSSHGDTQYFGPGTRLTVL.

This clone came up a few times. The gene calls are TRBV6-6 and TRBJ2-3, with TRBD2 identical over 8 bases. V lost 8 bases and J lost 6; bases outside the gene matches: 7. Germline-derived CDR1 and CDR2 are MNHNY and SVGAGI (reference sequence). The CDR3 is 13 amino acids. The CDR3 nucleotides read TGTGCCAGCGCAACGGGAGGGTTTGATACGCAGTATTTT. Its translation: CASATGGFDTQYF.

CDR3 DNA: TGTGCCAGCAGCCCTCAGGGTCGTGCGGGCAATCAGCCCCAGCATTTT. Residues: CASSPQGRAGNQPQHF. V usage is TRBV4-2 and J usage is TRBJ1-5, with D perhaps matching TRBD1 (5 bases). This CDR3 is built from 16 residues. V lost 4 bases and J 2 bases, leaving 15 bases between the germline ends. In germline, CDR1 is LGHNA, CDR2 YNFKEQ.